A single sample gave rise to the 10 T cell receptor beta chains below, sequenced in a study of T-cell memory formation after mild COVID-19. TCRdb independently ran MiXCR on the 5' RACE reads; one entry per CDR3 protein. The sample holds some 450,000 distinct CDR3 sequences, roughly 18% seen once. What was sequenced was PBMCs or a T cell subset sorted from them (not recorded which). The receptor set was obtained from a man younger than 35 who had mild COVID-19 (a few samples of this study predate the infection). Cell type and time point are not known.

There are a few counts of this clonotype. The chain employs TRBV4-3 and TRBJ2-3; TRBD2 is a possible D gene (6 bases). CDR1 LGHNA and CDR2 YSLEER come from the germline V gene. V was shortened by 0 bases and J by 1 base, with 11 bases between the two germline ends. The CDR3 totals 16 residues. The CDR3 region is CASSQDNPGGTDTQYF. Written as DNA, the CDR3 is TGCGCCAGCAGCCAAGATAATCCGGGAGGCACAGATACGCAGTATTTT.

V is TRBV7-2 and J is TRBJ1-2; 9 bases agree with TRBD1. The CDR3 extends over 14 amino acids. V shed 5 bases and J 3 bases; nucleotides not matched to a gene: 4. Germline CDR1 is SGHTA and CDR2 is FQGNSA. CDR3: CASSAWTGDYGYTF. Here the CDR3 DNA reads TGTGCCAGCAGCGCATGGACAGGGGACTATGGCTACACCTTC.

V is TRBV6-5 and J is TRBJ2-3; no reliable D call. Germline V lookup: CDR1 MNHEY, CDR2 SVGAGI. The V end lost 6 bases, the J end lost 0 bases, and 16 bases lay between the germline ends. This CDR3 has 16 residues. In DNA form, the CDR3 reads TGTGCCAGCAGGCTCGAAAGATTATCTAGCACAGATACGCAGTATTTT. The encoded protein is CASRLERLSSTDTQYF.

This clonotype was detected a few times. This chain links TRBV7-6 with TRBJ2-1, with no clear D. Trimming took off 5 bases at V and 5 bases at J, with 10 bases between the two ends. CDR1 and CDR2 (germline): SGHVS, FNYEAQ. This CDR3 has 13 residues. CDR3 sequence: CASSPSPDNEQFF. Written as DNA, the CDR3 is TGTGCCAGCAGCCCGTCTCCGGACAATGAGCAGTTCTTC. The full variable domain, rest sourced from reference TRBV7-6 and TRBJ2-1, is GAGVSQSPRYKVTKRGQDVALRCDPISGHVSLYWYRQALGQGPEFLTYFNYEAQQDKSGLPNDRFSAERPEGSISTLTIQRTEQRDSAMYRCASSPSPDNEQFFGPGTRLTVL.

In its sample, this clonotype was seen a few times. The rearrangement joins TRBV3-1 to TRBJ1-4, with 11 positions matching TRBD1. CDR3 length: 16 amino acids. Trimming cost V 0 bases and J 7 bases; bases outside gene matches: 4. From germline, CDR1 is LGHDT and CDR2 YNNKEL (reference sequence). CDR3 nucleotides: TGTGCCAGCAGCCAAGAGTGGACAGGGGGCGGTGAAAAACTGTTTTTT. It yields the protein CASSQEWTGGGEKLFF.

The chain carries TRBV11-2 and TRBJ2-1, with D possibly being TRBD1 or TRBD2 (5 bases each). CDR3 length: 16 amino acids. Trimming took off 5 bases at V and 3 bases at J, with 17 bases between the two ends. CDR1 and CDR2 (germline): SGHAT, FQNNGV. CDR3 loop: CASSPPVGRNYNEQFF. CDR3 coding DNA: TGTGCCAGCAGCCCGCCAGTGGGACGAAACTACAATGAGCAGTTCTTC.

This sequence joins TRBV7-9 and TRBJ2-5; 10 bases map to TRBD2. CDR3 size: 16 residues. The trim removed 3 bases at V and 4 bases at J, leaving 8 bases unmatched. The germline gives CDR1 SEHNR, CDR2 FQNEAQ (reference sequence). The CDR3 DNA is TGTGCCAGCAGCTTTAAGATTAGCGGGGGGCGAGAGACCCAGTACTTC. This codes for CASSFKISGGRETQYF.

This clonotype was counted many times. The V gene is TRBV6-5, the J gene TRBJ1-1; D might be TRBD1 (5 bases). Germline assignment: CDR1 MNHEY and CDR2 SVGAGI. The CDR3 totals 12 residues. The germline V and J ends were trimmed by 6 bases and 7 bases, with 12 bases remaining between them. CDR3 residues: CASSTLDSEAFF. The DNA for the CDR3 is TGTGCCAGCAGCACCCTTGACAGTGAAGCTTTCTTT.

A few counts support this clonotype. This sequence joins TRBV4-3 and TRBJ2-1, with D possibly TRBD2 on 7 matching bases. CDR1 and CDR2 (germline): LGHNA, YSLEER. V lost 0 bases, J lost 7 bases, and 22 bases lay in between. This CDR3 is built from 18 residues. CDR3 in amino acids: CASSQDTKGDYEGNEQFF. The CDR3, as DNA: TGCGCCAGCAGCCAAGATACTAAGGGGGACTATGAAGGGAATGAGCAGTTCTTC.

The gene calls are TRBV7-9 and TRBJ1-5, with D possibly matching TRBD1 (5 bases). With 3 bases removed from V and 11 bases from J, the gap between germline ends came to 11 bases. Germline V CDR1 and CDR2: SEHNR, FQNEAQ (reference sequence). The CDR3 has 12 amino acids. CDR3 sequence: CASSLGPSAQHF. The CDR3 nucleotides are TGTGCCAGCAGCTTGGGACCTTCGGCCCAGCATTTT. Based on the CDR3 plus reference TRBV7-9 and TRBJ1-5, the full variable domain is DTGVSQNPRHKITKRGQNVTFRCDPISEHNRLYWYRQTLGQGPEFLTYFQNEAQLEKSRLLSDRFSAERPKGSFSTLEIQRTEQGDSAMYLCASSLGPSAQHFGDGTRLSIL.